This TCR beta chain was observed in a study of human T cells and chemical hapten exposure. Study details: Each week of the approximately 26-week study, patients had diphenylcyclopropenone applied to the scalp.

The library gave individual cDNA molecules unique molecular identifiers. Original handling: The median was approximately 89,000 TCRs per sample, ranging roughly 20,000 to 690,600. TCRdb re-analysed the RACE reads in MiXCR, keeping a single row per CDR3 protein. The V and J calls shown here were made by TCRdb, not taken from the authors' results. The sample lists 300,000 to 450,000 distinct CDR3 sequences, more than 4.5% seen once, with roughly 2.6% in the top ten. Time point indicated: pre-sensitization, week 0. Sample treatment: therapeutic diphenylcyclopropenone sensitization with weekly scalp DPC. Sequencing started from total RNA isolated from unfractionated whole blood. The CDR3 sequence is 13 residues long. V lost 7 bases, J lost 3 bases, and 12 bases lay in between.

The source is a woman in her forties or fifties with alopecia areata. Some clones in this sample may be carry-over from other donors' samples. The V and J genes are TRBV12-3 or TRBV12-4 and TRBJ1-2; a weak D match, TRBD1 (5 bases). Sequences were derived from whole blood, sampled in connection with sensitization to the hapten diphenylcyclopropenone (DPC). The CDR3 coding sequence is TGTGCCAGCAACCCAGGGTTTGACTATGGCTACACCTTC. Protein product: CASNPGFDYGYTF.